This TCR beta chain is from a study of T-cell memory formation after mild COVID-19. This clonotype appeared a few times. Its antigen remains unidentified. TCRdb processed the 5' RACE reads anew with MiXCR; each CDR3 protein has one entry. The table shows 350,000 to 550,000 distinct CDR3 sequences, with under 20% occurring only once. Study-wide points: Day 37-peaking second-wave clones had unconfirmed SARS-CoV-2 specificity.

The CDR3 is made up of 13 amino acids. Germline V gene sequence: CDR1 KGHSH, CDR2 LQKENI. V lost 6 bases and J lost 4, with 12 bases in between. This chain links TRBV18 with TRBJ2-5; no clear D. The sequence derives from a man aged 18-30 years who had mild COVID-19 (a few samples of this study predate the infection). Cell type and time point are not known. Source material: PBMCs or a T cell subset sorted from them (not recorded which). For the CDR3, the DNA is TGTGCCAGCTCCCCGCTGGTCCTAGAGACCCAGTACTTC. It codes for CASSPLVLETQYF.